This T cell receptor beta chain comes out of a study of cytomegalovirus exposure and HLA in healthy donors. Study results and limitations: Rates of TCR association differed by HLA locus in a later analysis, with DRB1 highest and HLA-C lowest.

PCR involved 60 Vbeta and 13 Jbeta primers. TCRdb's table, derived via immunoSEQ multiplex PCR, lists solely in-frame clones and lacks some. The sample has some 160,000 clones, around 80% seen once. Of note for this clone: The antigen is unknown.

Per germline, CDR1 LNHNV and CDR2 YYDKDF (reference sequence). The germline V and J ends were trimmed by 9 bases and 2 bases, with 17 bases remaining between them. There are 15 residues in the CDR3. The sequence derives from a man aged 40-49 years in good health and CMV-seronegative. The source material was PBMCs. The chain is built from TRBV15 and TRBJ2-4, with a tentative D call TRBD1 (6 bases). DNA for the CDR3: TGTGCCACATCACAGGGCACTATTACCAAAAACATTCAGTACTTC. This codes for CATSQGTITKNIQYF.